The 31 T cell receptor beta chains in this list originate from one sample, sequenced in a study of T cell responses to AZD1222 COVID-19 vaccine. Here immunoSEQ multiplex PCR was the method, and the copy in TCRdb shows in-frame clones only, minus some. The table lists about 100,000 clones, roughly nine tenths of them singletons. Material: peripheral blood, obtained on day 0 of MenACWY control vaccination. These receptors all stem from an adult in good health.

CDR3 DNA: TGTGCCAGCAGCGGGGGTCCTGCAACTAATGAAAAACTGTTTTTT. Its translation is CASSGGPATNEKLFF. The chain combines TRBV9 with TRBJ1-4; D not resolved. Looked up from germline, CDR1 is SGDLS and CDR2 is YYNGEE. Trimming shortened V by 3 bases and J by 0 bases, and 9 bases separated the two germline ends. The CDR3 sequence is 15 residues long.

The genes are TRBV4-2 and TRBJ1-1; D possibly corresponds to TRBD1 (6 bases). CDR1 and CDR2 from the germline V gene are LGHNA and YNFKEQ. CDR3 length equals 18 residues. V was cut by 3 bases and J by 4 bases, with 24 bases left in between. The CDR3 DNA follows: TGTGCCAGCAGCCAGGAAGATTGGGTGGCAGGGGAGGGCACTGAAGCTTTCTTT. It codes for CASSQEDWVAGEGTEAFF.

The rearrangement links TRBV5-4 to TRBJ2-7; 11 nucleotides line up with TRBD2. Germline trimming cut 4 bases from V and 3 bases from J; bases unmatched to any gene: 0. The CDR3 spans 13 residues. Germline V gene sequence: CDR1 SGHNT, CDR2 YYREEE (reference sequence). As DNA, the CDR3 is TGTGCCAGCAGCACTAGCGGGGGCTACGAGCAGTACTTC. Its protein product is CASSTSGGYEQYF.

The gene calls are TRBV19 and TRBJ2-5; D not certain. The CDR3 runs 15 residues. With 5 bases removed from V and 1 base from J, the gap between germline ends came to 14 bases. The germline gives CDR1 LNHDA, CDR2 SQIVND (reference sequence). CDR3 protein: CASSDGEYPQETQYF. Written as DNA, the CDR3 is TGTGCCAGTAGTGATGGGGAATACCCCCAAGAGACCCAGTACTTC.

The rearrangement uses TRBV6-5 and TRBJ1-1, with a possible D match to TRBD1 (5 bases). The CDR3 spans 15 residues. The germline CDR1 and CDR2 sequences are MNHEY and SVGAGI. V was shortened by 2 bases and J by 5 bases, with 15 bases between the two germline ends. CDR3 nucleotides: TGTGCCAGCAGTTACGGGCAGGGATTTAGTACTGAAGCTTTCTTT. Translation: CASSYGQGFSTEAFF.

This sequence joins TRBV28 and TRBJ1-4; D unresolved. The germline V and J ends were trimmed by 2 bases and 7 bases, with 11 bases remaining between them. The germline V gene has CDR1 MDHEN and CDR2 SYDVKM. The CDR3 length is 14 residues. In nucleotides, the CDR3 is TGTGCCAGCAGTTTAGGGCAGATGCCTGAAAAACTGTTTTTT. It codes for CASSLGQMPEKLFF.

The genes are TRBV13 and TRBJ1-1; 7 bases map to TRBD1. From germline, CDR1 is PRHDT and CDR2 FYEKMQ (reference sequence). This CDR3 has 15 residues. Unmatched junction bases numbered 12, after V lost 7 bases and J lost 4 bases. The CDR3 here is CASTLARGISTEAFF. The CDR3 DNA reads TGTGCCAGCACCCTAGCCAGGGGGATCAGCACTGAAGCTTTCTTT.

The chain recombines TRBV29-1 with TRBJ1-2, with D tentatively TRBD1 (6 bases). V dropped 1 base and J dropped 6 bases, with 15 bases sitting between them. This CDR3 comprises 14 residues. CDR1 and CDR2 from the germline V gene are SQVTM and ANQGSEA. The CDR3 DNA reads TGCAGCGTTGAAGTCGGGGGGCCTAAGAATGGCTACACCTTC. Its protein product is CSVEVGGPKNGYTF.

CDR3 protein: CASSLPAQAGGLGDTQYF. Written as DNA, the CDR3 is TGTGCCAGCAGTTTACCGGCCCAAGCGGGGGGGCTGGGAGATACGCAGTATTTT. The chain links TRBV28 to TRBJ2-3; 10 bases are shared with TRBD2. The CDR3 spans 18 residues. The germline V gene has CDR1 MDHEN and CDR2 SYDVKM. V gave up 2 bases and J gave up 5 bases; unmatched junction bases: 13.

V and J are TRBV4-2 and TRBJ1-2, with 10 bases identical to TRBD1. The CDR3 sequence is 15 residues long. Germline values: CDR1 LGHNA, CDR2 YNFKEQ. V was clipped by 4 bases and J by 3 bases; unmatched bases: 5. CDR3 amino acids: CASSLGTGDHYGYTF. Here the CDR3 DNA reads TGTGCCAGCAGCCTTGGGACAGGGGACCACTATGGCTACACCTTC.

This chain uses TRBV24-1 with TRBJ2-7; either TRBD1 or TRBD2 may fit D (5 bases each). CDR1 is KGHDR and CDR2 is SFDVKD in the germline V gene. The CDR3 is 13 amino acids. Trimming removed 4 bases at V and 5 bases at J, with 11 bases between. CDR3 sequence (DNA): TGTGCCACCAGTGAGGGGGTTAACGACGAGCAGTACTTC. Translated, it gives CATSEGVNDEQYF.

The chain combines TRBV5-1 with TRBJ1-1, with a tentative D call TRBD1 (5 bases). Trimming removed 2 bases from V and 1 base from J, with 12 bases in between. The CDR3 spans 15 residues. CDR1 and CDR2 from the germline V gene are SGHRS and YFSETQ. DNA for the CDR3: TGCGCCAGCAGCTTTCAACCCGGGGGGAACACTGAAGCTTTCTTT. Translating it yields CASSFQPGGNTEAFF.

The V and J genes are TRBV11-2 and TRBJ2-1; a possible D gene is TRBD2 (5 bases). The CDR3 loop spans 12 amino acids. Deletions cut 5 bases from V and 15 bases from J, with 17 bases between. Germline loops: CDR1 SGHAT, CDR2 FQNNGV. As DNA, the CDR3 is TGTGCCAGCAGCATAGGGCGCTACGGACTGTTCTTC. Its protein is CASSIGRYGLFF.

The CDR3 is CASSERTGGTGYTF. The CDR3 DNA reads TGTGCCAGCAGTGAGAGGACAGGGGGGACTGGCTACACCTTC. The rearrangement uses TRBV6-1 and TRBJ1-2; 10 nucleotides align to TRBD1. CDR1 and CDR2 from the germline V gene are MNHNS and SASEGT. The J segment lost 7 bases and the V segment lost 3 bases, leaving 5 bases of the junction unmatched. The CDR3 totals 14 residues.

This chain uses TRBV5-8 with TRBJ2-5; 12 bases are shared with TRBD2. V was clipped by 3 bases and J by 2 bases; unmatched bases: 2. Germline values: CDR1 SGHTS, CDR2 YDEGEE. The CDR3 is made up of 15 amino acids. The CDR3 reads CASSWTSGVQETQYF. The CDR3 DNA follows: TGTGCCAGCAGCTGGACTAGCGGGGTACAAGAGACCCAGTACTTC.

CDR3 in DNA: TGTGCCAGCAGCCCGAGAGGCGGATATTCACCCCTCCACTTT. It translates to CASSPRGGYSPLHF. The chain recombines TRBV5-4 with TRBJ1-6, with D hard to call. Germline V CDR1 and CDR2: SGHNT, YYREEE (reference sequence). CDR3 length: 14 amino acids. Trimming cost V 4 bases and J 8 bases, with 13 bases left between them. The complete variable domain, with remaining parts taken from reference TRBV5-4 and TRBJ1-6, reads ETGVTQSPTHLIKTRGQQVTLRCSSQSGHNTVSWYQQALGQGPQFIFQYYREEENGRGNFPPRFSGLQFPNYSSELNVNALELDDSALYLCASSPRGGYSPLHFGNGTRLTVT.

The CDR3 DNA reads as TGTGCCAGCTCACCACCGGCGGGTTCCGAGCAGTACTTC. Its protein product is CASSPPAGSEQYF. The chain links TRBV18 to TRBJ2-7; a possible D gene is TRBD2 (5 bases). Germline-derived CDR1 and CDR2 are KGHSH and LQKENI. The V end was cut by 0 bases, the J end by 6 bases, with 9 bases between. This CDR3 comprises 13 residues.

This chain joins TRBV5-4 and TRBJ1-1; TRBD1 is a possible D gene (5 bases). CDR1 SGHNT and CDR2 YYREEE come from the germline V gene (reference sequence). Trimming pared 3 bases from V and 7 bases from J, leaving 13 bases between. This CDR3 spans 13 amino acids. The CDR3 bases are TGTGCCAGCAGCTCCGACCTTCAGGGTGAAGCTTTCTTT. Residues: CASSSDLQGEAFF.

The chain is built from TRBV7-2 and TRBJ2-3, with 8 positions matching TRBD2. This CDR3 is built from 16 residues. Germline V gene sequence: CDR1 SGHTA, CDR2 FQGNSA. V shed 5 bases and J 3 bases; nucleotides not matched to a gene: 10. This chain's CDR3 is CASSGTSAQSTDTQYF. CDR3 bases: TGTGCCAGCAGCGGGACTAGTGCCCAAAGTACAGATACGCAGTATTTT.

V gene TRBV4-1 combines with J gene TRBJ1-5; no firm D call. CDR3 length: 15 amino acids. V was pared by 0 bases and J by 1 base, with 7 bases between. From germline, CDR1 is MGHRA and CDR2 YSYEKL. The CDR3 DNA reads TGCGCCAGCAGCCAAGAGCTTCGGAGCAATCAGCCCCAGCATTTT. It specifies CASSQELRSNQPQHF.

V and J are TRBV30 and TRBJ2-7, with TRBD1 as a possible D gene (8 bases). This CDR3 spans 14 amino acids. The germline gives CDR1 GTSNPN, CDR2 SVGIG (reference sequence). Trimming removed 8 bases from V and 6 bases from J, with 23 bases in between. The CDR3 bases are TGTGCCGGGGGGGGTGGACAGGGTTTTGCCGAGCAGTACTTC. Translation: CAGGGGQGFAEQYF.

V gene TRBV3-1 (or the pseudogene TRBV3-2) combines with J gene TRBJ2-1; the D gene is possibly TRBD1 (6 bases). Germline loops: CDR1 LGHDT, CDR2 YNNKEL (reference sequence). This CDR3 is built from 16 residues. CDR3 DNA sequence: TGTATCCAGCCAAGCTCTACCGGGACAACCTACAATGAGCAGTTCTTC. Its protein product is CIQPSSTGTTYNEQFF.

The chain's CDR3 is CASSPIVGQATRYYGYTF. As DNA, the CDR3 is TGTGCCAGCAGTCCAATAGTGGGACAGGCAACAAGGTACTATGGCTACACCTTC. The rearrangement joins TRBV25-1 to TRBJ1-2, with 8 nucleotides matching TRBD1. Unmatched junction bases numbered 17, after V lost 5 bases and J lost 3 bases. The germline V gene encodes CDR1 MGHDK and CDR2 SYGVNS. The CDR3 length is 18 residues.

The chain carries TRBV10-3 and TRBJ1-1, with D uncertain. Trimming took 6 bases from V and 2 from J, leaving 16 bases between them. Germline loops: CDR1 ENHRY, CDR2 SYGVKD. This CDR3 is built from 15 residues. The CDR3 coding sequence is TGTGCCATCAGGGGCACAGAGGATGCAAACACTGAAGCTTTCTTT. This sequence encodes CAIRGTEDANTEAFF.

This chain links TRBV5-6 with TRBJ1-5; D is unresolved. This CDR3 is 14 amino acids long. V was shortened by 4 bases and J by 7 bases, with 15 bases between the two germline ends. Germline CDR1 reads SGHDT; CDR2 reads YYEEEE. In nucleotides, the CDR3 is TGTGCCAGCAGCGATTCGGGTAGGGCCCAGCCCCAGCATTTT. Amino acids: CASSDSGRAQPQHF. The full variable domain, with the rest looked up from reference TRBV5-6 and TRBJ1-5, is DAGVTQSPTHLIKTRGQQVTLRCSPKSGHDTVSWYQQALGQGPQFIFQYYEEEERQRGNFPDRFSGHQFPNYSSELNVNALLLGDSALYLCASSDSGRAQPQHFGDGTRLSIL.

The chain is built from TRBV7-9 and TRBJ1-2, with D hard to call. This CDR3 has 15 amino acids. The germline V gene encodes CDR1 SEHNR and CDR2 FQNEAQ (reference sequence). Trimming stripped 1 base from V and 8 bases from J, with 17 bases between. The CDR3 sequence is CASSLGSASLEGYTF. The CDR3 DNA reads as TGTGCCAGCAGCTTAGGGTCAGCCAGCCTAGAGGGCTACACCTTC. Full variable domain (missing parts from reference TRBV7-9 and TRBJ1-2): DTGVSQNPRHKITKRGQNVTFRCDPISEHNRLYWYRQTLGQGPEFLTYFQNEAQLEKSRLLSDRFSAERPKGSFSTLEIQRTEQGDSAMYLCASSLGSASLEGYTFGSGTRLTVV.

The rearrangement uses TRBV4-1 and TRBJ1-1, with no clear D. The V gene lost 4 bases and the J gene lost 0 bases, with 6 bases spanning the gap. Germline V gene data show CDR1 as MGHRA and CDR2 as YSYEKL. This CDR3 is 13 amino acids long. In nucleotides, the CDR3 is TGCGCCAGCAGCCGGCCCATGAACACTGAAGCTTTCTTT. Encoded protein: CASSRPMNTEAFF.

V is TRBV7-2 and J is TRBJ1-5; D perhaps matches TRBD1 (6 bases). The CDR3 is made up of 15 amino acids. Germline-derived CDR1 and CDR2 are SGHTA and FQGNSA. V was trimmed by 5 bases and J by 1 base, leaving 12 bases between them. The CDR3 sequence: CASSPQGTSNQPQHF. CDR3 nucleotide sequence: TGTGCCAGCAGCCCACAGGGTACGAGCAATCAGCCCCAGCATTTT.

The chain recombines TRBV5-1 with TRBJ2-2, with 7 nucleotides matching TRBD1. Germline V gives CDR1 SGHRS, CDR2 YFSETQ. The length of the CDR3 is 17 residues. Trimming at V came to 4 bases and at J to 5 bases, leaving 14 bases not matched to a gene. The CDR3 DNA sequence: TGCGCCAGCAGCCCAACAGTGGGAGCAGGGGGTACCGGGGAGCTGTTTTTT. Encoded protein: CASSPTVGAGGTGELFF.

The chain couples TRBV10-2 to TRBJ2-5; possible D gene TRBD1, 5 bases. V dropped 3 bases and J dropped 2 bases, with 7 bases sitting between them. The CDR3 spans 13 residues. The germline gives CDR1 WSHSY, CDR2 SAAADI. CDR3 residues: CASSEAGQETQYF. The CDR3 bases are TGCGCCAGCAGTGAAGCAGGGCAAGAGACCCAGTACTTC.

This clone has just one count. The chain joins TRBV10-2 to TRBJ2-5; tentatively, D is TRBD1 (6 bases). This CDR3 is built from 15 residues. Germline lookup yields CDR1 WSHSY and CDR2 SAAADI. The germline V and J ends were trimmed by 3 bases and 2 bases, with 13 bases remaining between them. The CDR3 nucleotides are TGCGCCAGCAGTGAACTAGTAGGGGGACAAGAGACCCAGTACTTC. Translating gives CASSELVGGQETQYF.